The 12 T cell receptor beta chains below were found in one sample sequenced in a study of technical replicates of blood from a handful of donors. Here immunoSEQ multiplex PCR was the method, and the copy in TCRdb shows in-frame clones only, minus some. Of 44,000 or so clones listed, roughly 90% are singletons. Source material: PBMCs. These receptors were taken from a human donor in good health. Some clones in this sample may be carry-over from other donors' samples.

The chain combines TRBV5-8 with TRBJ1-5, with 9 nucleotides matching TRBD1. Germline assignment: CDR1 SGHTS and CDR2 YDEGEE. The CDR3 covers 14 residues. After removal of 4 bases from V and 7 bases from J, the junction contained 6 bases not matched to a gene. CDR3: CASSQGQGWQPQHF. For the CDR3, the DNA is TGTGCCAGCAGCCAAGGACAGGGGTGGCAGCCCCAGCATTTT.

The CDR3 here is CASSVDKSGNTIYF. The CDR3 nucleotides are TGCGCCAGCAGCGTGGACAAAAGTGGAAACACCATATATTTT. This chain connects TRBV4-3 to TRBJ1-3; D possibly corresponds to TRBD1 (5 bases). Trimming removed 5 bases at V and 3 bases at J, with 11 bases between. Germline V gene sequence: CDR1 LGHNA, CDR2 YSLEER. There are 14 residues in the CDR3.

V and J are TRBV6-5 and TRBJ2-7, with 12 bases that match TRBD1. The trim removed 0 bases at V and 5 bases at J, leaving 2 bases unmatched. This CDR3 has 15 residues. Germline CDR1 MNHEY, CDR2 SVGAGI. CDR3 sequence reads: CASSYSGTGGDEQYF. The CDR3 DNA follows: TGTGCCAGCAGTTACTCAGGGACAGGGGGCGACGAGCAGTACTTC.

The V and J genes are TRBV7-6 and TRBJ1-2, with TRBD1 matching 8 bases. The CDR3 consists of 16 residues. V lost 7 bases to trimming and J lost 8 bases; unmatched junction nucleotides: 18. Looked up from germline, CDR1 is SGHVS and CDR2 is FNYEAQ. For the CDR3, the DNA is TGTGCCAGCACCCCAAACCCCCCCGGACAGGGACAGGGCTACACCTTC. Translated, it gives CASTPNPPGQGQGYTF.

The chain couples TRBV12-5 to TRBJ1-6; D is ambiguous. CDR3 length: 14 amino acids. In germline, CDR1 is LGHNT, CDR2 FRNRAP. V was shortened by 6 bases and J by 13 bases, with 19 bases between the two germline ends. In nucleotides, the CDR3 is TGTGCTAGTGGCCTACAGATACTCGGCTATCCCCTCCACTTT. Protein: CASGLQILGYPLHF.

The chain couples TRBV29-1 to TRBJ2-5, with D possibly being TRBD2 (6 bases). Germline values: CDR1 SQVTM, CDR2 ANQGSEA. The CDR3 extends over 13 amino acids. The V end was cut by 6 bases, the J end by 2 bases, with 13 bases between. As DNA, the CDR3 is TGCAGCGTAGTGCCGGGACTTCAAGAGACCCAGTACTTC. Translating gives CSVVPGLQETQYF.

This clone was observed a handful of times. This rearrangement joins TRBV6-5 to TRBJ2-5; TRBD1 is a possible D gene (5 bases). Germline lookup yields CDR1 MNHEY and CDR2 SVGAGI. V lost 0 bases to trimming and J lost 6 bases, with 11 bases between them. The CDR3 sequence is 14 residues long. The CDR3 coding sequence is TGTGCCAGCAGTTACTCGCAGGGTGTAAAGACCCAGTACTTC. As protein: CASSYSQGVKTQYF.

The chain combines TRBV7-2 with TRBJ2-7, with 7 bases fitting TRBD1. The ends lost 1 base at V and 5 bases at J; junction bases unmatched: 8. This CDR3 has 15 residues. Germline V lookup: CDR1 SGHTA, CDR2 FQGNSA. The CDR3 sequence: CASSLGFDRAHEQYF. The CDR3 nucleotides read TGTGCCAGCAGCTTAGGTTTTGACAGGGCCCACGAGCAGTACTTC.

The chain employs TRBV5-1 and TRBJ2-5; unclear D gene. This CDR3 has 11 amino acids. V was clipped by 5 bases and J by 2 bases, with 4 bases between them. Germline V gene lookup returns CDR1 SGHRS and CDR2 YFSETQ. CDR3 sequence reads: CASSLQETQYF. The CDR3 DNA follows: TGCGCCAGCAGTCTACAAGAGACCCAGTACTTC.

The chain combines TRBV7-8 with TRBJ2-7, with 13 bases aligning to TRBD2. The CDR3 has 17 amino acids. J was trimmed by 6 bases and V by 5 bases; bases with no gene match: 13. CDR1 is SGHVS, CDR2 FQNEAQ, per germline. The CDR3 loop reads CASSEAPRTSGGGEQYF. The CDR3 DNA is TGTGCCAGCAGCGAGGCCCCCCGGACTAGCGGGGGAGGCGAGCAGTACTTC.

The rearrangement uses TRBV29-1 and TRBJ1-1, with D perhaps TRBD1 (5 bases). CDR3 length equals 13 residues. Trimming pared 6 bases from V and 1 base from J, leaving 12 bases between. Germline loops: CDR1 SQVTM, CDR2 ANQGSEA. The CDR3 nucleotides are TGCAGCGTGGACGGACACAAGAACACTGAAGCTTTCTTT. Translation: CSVDGHKNTEAFF.

The J gene is TRBJ2-7, the V gene TRBV11-3; TRBD2 matches at 7 bases. Germline CDR1 reads SGHNT; CDR2 reads YENEEA. The CDR3 spans 15 residues. The trim removed 2 bases at V and 7 bases at J, leaving 11 bases unmatched. CDR3 residues: CASSLSPSGGAEQYF. In DNA form, the CDR3 reads TGTGCCAGCAGCTTAAGCCCTAGCGGCGGCGCAGAGCAGTACTTC. Supplemented by reference TRBV11-3 and TRBJ2-7, the full variable domain reads EAGVVQSPRYKIIEKKQPVAFWCNPISGHNTLYWYLQNLGQGPELLIRYENEEAVDDSQLPKDRFSAERLKGVDSTLKIQPAELGDSAVYLCASSLSPSGGAEQYFGPGTRLTVT.